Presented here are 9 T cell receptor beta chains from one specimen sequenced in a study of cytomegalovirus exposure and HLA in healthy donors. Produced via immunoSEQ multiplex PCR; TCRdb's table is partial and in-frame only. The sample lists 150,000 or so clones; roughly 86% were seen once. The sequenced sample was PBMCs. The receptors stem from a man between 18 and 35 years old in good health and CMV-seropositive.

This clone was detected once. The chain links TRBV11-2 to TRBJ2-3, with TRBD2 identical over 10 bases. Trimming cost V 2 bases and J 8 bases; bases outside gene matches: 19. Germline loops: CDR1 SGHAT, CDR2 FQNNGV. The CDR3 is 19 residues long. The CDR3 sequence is CASSLSGSGGIRRGVTQYF. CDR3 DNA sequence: TGTGCCAGCAGCTTAAGTGGTAGCGGGGGGATCCGCCGGGGGGTTACGCAGTATTTT.

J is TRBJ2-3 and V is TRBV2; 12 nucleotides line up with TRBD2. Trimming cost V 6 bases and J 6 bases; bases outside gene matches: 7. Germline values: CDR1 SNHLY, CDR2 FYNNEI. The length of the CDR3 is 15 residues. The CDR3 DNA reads TGTGCCAGCAGCCCCGGGACTAGCGGGTTGGATACGCAGTATTTT. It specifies CASSPGTSGLDTQYF.

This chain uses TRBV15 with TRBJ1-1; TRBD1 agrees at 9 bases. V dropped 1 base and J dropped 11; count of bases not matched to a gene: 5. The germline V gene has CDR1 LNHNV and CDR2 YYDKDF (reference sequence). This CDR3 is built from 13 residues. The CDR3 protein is CATSRAGTGSAFF. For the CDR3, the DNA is TGTGCCACCAGCAGAGCTGGGACAGGGTCGGCTTTCTTT.

CDR3 loop: CASSLGRVTDTQYF. The CDR3 bases are TGTGCCAGCAGCTTAGGCAGGGTGACAGATACGCAGTATTTT. This chain uses TRBV7-3 with TRBJ2-3; possible D gene TRBD1, 5 bases. The CDR3 is 14 residues long. The germline CDR1 and CDR2 sequences are SGHTA and FQGTGA. V was pared by 2 bases and J by 3 bases, with 9 bases between.

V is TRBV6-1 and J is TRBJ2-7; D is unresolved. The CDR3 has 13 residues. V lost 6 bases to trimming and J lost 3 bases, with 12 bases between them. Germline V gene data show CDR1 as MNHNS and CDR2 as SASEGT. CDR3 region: CASRARSHYEQYF. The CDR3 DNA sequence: TGTGCCAGCAGAGCGAGATCCCACTACGAGCAGTACTTC.

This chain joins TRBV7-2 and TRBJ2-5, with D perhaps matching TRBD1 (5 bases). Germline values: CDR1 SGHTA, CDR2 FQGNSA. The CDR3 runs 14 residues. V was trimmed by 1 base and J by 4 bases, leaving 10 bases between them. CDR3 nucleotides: TGTGCCAGCAGCTTAGGGGATAGGGGAGAGACCCAGTACTTC. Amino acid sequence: CASSLGDRGETQYF.

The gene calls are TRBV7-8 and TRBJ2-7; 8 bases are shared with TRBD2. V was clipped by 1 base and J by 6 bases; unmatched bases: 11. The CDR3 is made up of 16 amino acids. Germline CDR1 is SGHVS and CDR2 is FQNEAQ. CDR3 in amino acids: CASSLGVGTRQLEQYF. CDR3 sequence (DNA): TGTGCCAGCAGCTTAGGGGTGGGGACTAGACAACTCGAGCAGTACTTC. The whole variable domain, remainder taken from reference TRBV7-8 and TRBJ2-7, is GAGVSQSPRYKVAKRGQDVALRCDPISGHVSLFWYQQALGQGPEFLTYFQNEAQLDKSGLPSDRFFAERPEGSVSTLKIQRTQQEDSAVYLCASSLGVGTRQLEQYFGPGTRLTVT.

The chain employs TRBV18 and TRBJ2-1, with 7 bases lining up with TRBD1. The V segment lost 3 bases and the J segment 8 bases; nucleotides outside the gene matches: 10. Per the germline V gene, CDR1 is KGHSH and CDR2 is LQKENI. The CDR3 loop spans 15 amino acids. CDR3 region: CASSPVRQGRDEQFF. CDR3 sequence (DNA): TGTGCCAGCTCACCTGTGAGACAGGGACGGGATGAGCAGTTCTTC.

The CDR3 coding sequence is TGTGCCAGCAGTCCCCGACAGAGTCCCTACGAGCAGTACTTC. Translation gives CASSPRQSPYEQYF. V gene TRBV27 combines with J gene TRBJ2-7; D perhaps matches TRBD1 (5 bases). This CDR3 is built from 14 residues. Germline V gives CDR1 MNHEY, CDR2 SMNVEV (reference sequence). V lost 5 bases and J 2 bases, leaving 13 bases between the germline ends.